The clone carrying this T cell receptor beta chain was picked up a small number of times. The sample is drawn from a study of sequential checkpoint blockade in melanoma. Study-wide background: Maintenance nivolumab came after either treatment sequence.

V lost 4 bases, J lost 8 bases, and 16 bases lay in between. CDR1 and CDR2 from the germline V gene are SGHNT and YYREEE (reference sequence). The CDR3 extends over 14 amino acids. Clones were sequenced by immunoSEQ multiplex PCR, and TCRdb holds only the in-frame ones, with some missing. The sample has tens of thousands of clones, less than 75% seen once; the top ten hold under 20%. Specified treatment: randomized to nivolumab then ipilimumab (arm A) or the reverse (arm B). Live CD3+CD8+ CD19− CD56− cells were sorted from PBMCs. The source is a human donor with melanoma. The chain combines TRBV5-4 with TRBJ2-1; D might be TRBD1 (6 bases). This material consisted of CD8+ T cells sorted from blood (inferred from file names), taken from a patient given nivolumab and ipilimumab in sequence. CDR3 residues: CASSKTDRPHEQFF. In DNA form, the CDR3 reads TGTGCCAGCAGCAAAACGGACAGACCACATGAGCAGTTCTTC.